This note documents a single T cell receptor (beta chain) sequence. Its antigen is unidentified. The sample originates from a study of shared clonotypes between healthy human individuals. Background on the study: CD4 naive cells filled three plates per donor, CD4 memory three, CD8 naive two and CD8 memory one.

Clones were read by immunoSEQ multiplex PCR, and TCRdb kept only the in-frame ones, dropping some. The sample records approximately 740,000 clones, approximately 92% being singletons. Regarding the study as a whole: Generation probabilities were higher for clonotypes shared across all four sorted-subset donors than for unshared ones.

As defined, naive CD8 cells were CD45RO-negative and positively selected for CCR7, with terminally differentiated effector memory CD45RA+ cells excluded. CDR3 length: 15 residues. CDR1 and CDR2 from the germline V gene are SEHNR and FQNEAQ (reference sequence). With V trimmed by 5 bases and J by 0 bases, 1 base remained unmatched. Sequencing was done on a sample of naive CD8+ T cells sorted from blood. The chain couples TRBV7-9 to TRBJ2-7; 13 bases are a match to TRBD2. This TCR was recovered from a man younger than 40 in good health. The CDR3: CASSGTSGDSYEQYF. DNA for the CDR3: TGTGCCAGCAGCGGGACTAGCGGGGACTCCTACGAGCAGTACTTC.